The entry below describes one T cell receptor (beta chain). Its antigen remains unknown. This CDR3 comprises 16 residues. Trimming cost V 3 bases and J 2 bases; bases outside gene matches: 8. CDR1 is SGHAT and CDR2 is FQNNGV in the germline V gene. The entry originates in a study of shared clonotypes between healthy human individuals. About the study: Per donor, three plates held CD4 naive cells, three held CD4 memory, two held CD8 naive and one held CD8 memory. The study, taken as a whole, reports: Clonotypes that were shared across a handful of donors made up about 5.1% of naive CD4 clonotypes. Relative to clonotypes present in all four donors, those not shared had lower generation probabilities. Donor scarcity curtailed the genetic and exposure-history diversity represented herein.

Repertoires were generated with immunoSEQ multiplex PCR, while TCRdb's copy carries only in-frame clones and drops some. The sample lists 850,000 to 1,200,000 clones, about 75% occurring once. Sequenced: memory CD4+ T cells sorted from blood. Subset defined: CD45RA-negative fraction. The rearrangement links TRBV11-2 to TRBJ2-7, with TRBD2 identical over 9 bases. This sequence was found in a man younger than 35 in good health. The CDR3 nucleotides are TGTGCCAGCAGCTTCTCTTTAGCGGGGGCTGCCTACGAGCAGTACTTC. It yields the protein CASSFSLAGAAYEQYF.